This T cell receptor (beta chain) came from a study of blood T cell repertoires in COVID-19. Background on the study: Samples representing acute and convalescent COVID-19 were sourced from the United States, Italy and Spain. The cDNA or gDNA used as material had been derived from T cells, B-cell-depleted T cells, or PBMCs.

Germline CDR1 MNHNS, CDR2 SASEGT. J was trimmed by 0 bases and V by 3 bases; bases with no gene match: 4. The CDR3 contains 15 residues. Adults between about 18 and 89 years of age took part from about two dozen US areas. The data were produced by immunoSEQ multiplex PCR, yet TCRdb's version contains in-frame clones alone and is incomplete. The sample holds roughly 180,000 clones, more than 65% seen once. Sequencing was performed on PBMCs or T cells enriched from blood (not recorded which). The receptor was isolated from a man in his sixties who had recovered from COVID-19. V is TRBV6-1 and J is TRBJ2-5; 7 bases line up with TRBD1. The CDR3 bases are TGTGCCAGCAGTGACACGACAGGGCACCAAGAGACCCAGTACTTC. The encoded protein is CASSDTTGHQETQYF.